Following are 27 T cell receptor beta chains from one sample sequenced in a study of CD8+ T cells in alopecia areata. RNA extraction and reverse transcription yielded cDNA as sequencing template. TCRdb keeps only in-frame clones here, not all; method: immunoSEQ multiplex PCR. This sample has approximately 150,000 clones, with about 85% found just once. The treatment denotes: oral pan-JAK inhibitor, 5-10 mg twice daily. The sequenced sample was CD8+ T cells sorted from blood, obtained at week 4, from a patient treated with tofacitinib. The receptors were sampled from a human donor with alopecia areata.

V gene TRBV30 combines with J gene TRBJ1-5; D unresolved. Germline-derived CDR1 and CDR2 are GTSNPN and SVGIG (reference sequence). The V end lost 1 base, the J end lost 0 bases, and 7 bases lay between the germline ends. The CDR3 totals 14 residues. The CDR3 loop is CAWSETPSNQPQHF. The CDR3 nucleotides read TGTGCCTGGAGTGAGACACCTAGCAATCAGCCCCAGCATTTT. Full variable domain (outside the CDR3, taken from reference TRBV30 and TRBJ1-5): SQTIHQWPATLVQPVGSPLSLECTVEGTSNPNLYWYRQAAGRGLQLLFYSVGIGQISSEVPQNLSASRPQDRQFILSSKKLLLSDSGFYLCAWSETPSNQPQHFGDGTRLSIL.

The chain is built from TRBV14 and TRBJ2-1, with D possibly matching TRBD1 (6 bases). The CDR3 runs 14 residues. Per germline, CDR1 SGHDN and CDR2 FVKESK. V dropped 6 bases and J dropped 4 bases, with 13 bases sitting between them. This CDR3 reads CASSRTDRYNEQFF. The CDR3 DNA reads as TGTGCCAGCAGTCGGACAGACCGATACAATGAGCAGTTCTTC.

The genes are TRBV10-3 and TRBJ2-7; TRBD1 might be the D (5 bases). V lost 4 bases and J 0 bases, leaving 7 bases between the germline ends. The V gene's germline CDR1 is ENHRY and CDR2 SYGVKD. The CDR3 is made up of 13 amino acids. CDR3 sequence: CAISGDSSYEQYF. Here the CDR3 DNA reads TGTGCCATCAGTGGAGACAGCTCCTACGAGCAGTACTTC.

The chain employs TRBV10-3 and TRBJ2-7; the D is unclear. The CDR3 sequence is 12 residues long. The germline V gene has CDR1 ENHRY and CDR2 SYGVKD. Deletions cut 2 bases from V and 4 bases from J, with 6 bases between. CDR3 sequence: CAISEEKYEQYF. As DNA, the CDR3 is TGTGCCATCAGTGAGGAAAAGTACGAGCAGTACTTC.

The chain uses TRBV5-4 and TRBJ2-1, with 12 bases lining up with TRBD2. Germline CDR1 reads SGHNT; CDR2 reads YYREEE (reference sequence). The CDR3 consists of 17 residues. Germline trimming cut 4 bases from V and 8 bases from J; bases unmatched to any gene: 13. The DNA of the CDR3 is TGTGCCAGCAGCCGGGCGCTAGCGGGAGGGGGGGTATATGAGCAGTTCTTC. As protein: CASSRALAGGGVYEQFF.

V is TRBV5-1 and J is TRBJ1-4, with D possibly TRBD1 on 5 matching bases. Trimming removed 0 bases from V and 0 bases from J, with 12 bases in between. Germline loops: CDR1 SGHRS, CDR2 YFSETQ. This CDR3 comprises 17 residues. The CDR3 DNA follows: TGCGCCAGCAGCTTGGAGGGGACCGCCCCAACTAATGAAAAACTGTTTTTT. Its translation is CASSLEGTAPTNEKLFF.

The CDR3 loop is CASSYGGPTYEQYF. In nucleotides, the CDR3 is TGTGCCAGCAGTTACGGTGGGCCTACCTACGAGCAGTACTTC. The J gene is TRBJ2-7, the V gene TRBV6-6; D gene ambiguous. Germline V gene data show CDR1 as MNHNY and CDR2 as SVGAGI (reference sequence). Trimming took 2 bases from V and 2 from J, leaving 10 bases between them. The CDR3 spans 14 residues.

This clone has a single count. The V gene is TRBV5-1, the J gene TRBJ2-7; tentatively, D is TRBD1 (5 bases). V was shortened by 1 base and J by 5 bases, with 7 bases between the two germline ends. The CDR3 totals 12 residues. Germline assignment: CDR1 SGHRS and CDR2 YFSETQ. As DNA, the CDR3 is TGCGCCAGCAGCTTGTTGGACAACGAGCAGTACTTC. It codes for CASSLLDNEQYF.

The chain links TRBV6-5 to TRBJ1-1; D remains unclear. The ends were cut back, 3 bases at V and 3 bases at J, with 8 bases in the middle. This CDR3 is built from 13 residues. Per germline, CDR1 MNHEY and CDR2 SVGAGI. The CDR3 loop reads CASSYGLDTEAFF. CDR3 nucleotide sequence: TGTGCCAGCAGTTATGGCTTGGACACTGAAGCTTTCTTT.

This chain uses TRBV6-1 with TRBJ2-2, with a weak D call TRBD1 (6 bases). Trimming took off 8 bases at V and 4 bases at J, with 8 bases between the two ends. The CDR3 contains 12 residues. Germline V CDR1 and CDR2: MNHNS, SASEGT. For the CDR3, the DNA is TGTGCCAGCGAGACAGGCACCGGGGAGCTGTTTTTT. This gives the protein CASETGTGELFF.

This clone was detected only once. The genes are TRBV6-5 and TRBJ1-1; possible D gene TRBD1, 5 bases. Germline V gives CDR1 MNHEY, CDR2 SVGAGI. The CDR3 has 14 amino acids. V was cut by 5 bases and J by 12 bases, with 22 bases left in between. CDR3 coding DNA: TGTGCCAGCAGTCGACCCGAAGTTACAGGAATGACTTTCTTT. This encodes CASSRPEVTGMTFF.

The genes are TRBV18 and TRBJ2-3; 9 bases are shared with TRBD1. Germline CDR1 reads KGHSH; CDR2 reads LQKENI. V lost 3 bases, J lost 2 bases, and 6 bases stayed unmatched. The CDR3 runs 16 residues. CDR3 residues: CASSPQGQGFTDTQYF. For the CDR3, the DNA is TGTGCCAGCTCACCCCAGGGACAGGGATTCACAGATACGCAGTATTTT.

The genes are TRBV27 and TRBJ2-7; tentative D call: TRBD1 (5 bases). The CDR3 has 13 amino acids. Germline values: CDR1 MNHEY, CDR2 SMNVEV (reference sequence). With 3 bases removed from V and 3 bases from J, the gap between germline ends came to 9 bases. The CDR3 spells CASSFQGSYEQYF. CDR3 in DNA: TGTGCCAGCAGTTTCCAGGGAAGCTACGAGCAGTACTTC.

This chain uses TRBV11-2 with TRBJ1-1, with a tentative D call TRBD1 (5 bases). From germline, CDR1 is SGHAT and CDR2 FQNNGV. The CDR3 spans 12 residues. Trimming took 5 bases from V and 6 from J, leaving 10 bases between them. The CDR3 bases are TGTGCCAGCAGCGAGGAGGGGCCTGAAGCTTTCTTT. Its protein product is CASSEEGPEAFF.

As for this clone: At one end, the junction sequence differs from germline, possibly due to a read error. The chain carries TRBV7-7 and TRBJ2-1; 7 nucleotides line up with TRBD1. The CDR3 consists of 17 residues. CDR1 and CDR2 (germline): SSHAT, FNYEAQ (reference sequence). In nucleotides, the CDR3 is TGTGCTAGCAGCCCAATCACAGGGGACAGCTCCTACAATGAGCAGTTCTTC. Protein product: CASSPITGDSSYNEQFF.

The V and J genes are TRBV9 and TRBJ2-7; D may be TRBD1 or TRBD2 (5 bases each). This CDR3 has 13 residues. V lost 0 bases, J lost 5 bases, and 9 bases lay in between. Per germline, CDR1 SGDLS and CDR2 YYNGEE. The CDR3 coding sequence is TGTGCCAGCAGCGTAGGGGGGACCGACGAGCAGTACTTC. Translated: CASSVGGTDEQYF.

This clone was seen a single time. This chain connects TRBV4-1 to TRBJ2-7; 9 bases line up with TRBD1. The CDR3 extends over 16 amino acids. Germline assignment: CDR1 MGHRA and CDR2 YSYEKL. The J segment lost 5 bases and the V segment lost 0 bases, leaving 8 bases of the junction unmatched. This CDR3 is CASSQDISQGANEQYF. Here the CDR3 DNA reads TGCGCCAGCAGCCAAGATATTTCACAGGGGGCAAACGAGCAGTACTTC.

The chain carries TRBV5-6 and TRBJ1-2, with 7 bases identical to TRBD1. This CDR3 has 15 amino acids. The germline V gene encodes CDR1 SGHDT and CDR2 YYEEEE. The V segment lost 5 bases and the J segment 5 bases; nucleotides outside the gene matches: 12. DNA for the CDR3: TGTGCCAGCAGTTCCCGGGACAGAAGCTTATATGGCTACACCTTC. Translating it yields CASSSRDRSLYGYTF. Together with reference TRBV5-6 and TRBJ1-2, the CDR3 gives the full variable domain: DAGVTQSPTHLIKTRGQQVTLRCSPKSGHDTVSWYQQALGQGPQFIFQYYEEEERQRGNFPDRFSGHQFPNYSSELNVNALLLGDSALYLCASSSRDRSLYGYTFGSGTRLTVV.

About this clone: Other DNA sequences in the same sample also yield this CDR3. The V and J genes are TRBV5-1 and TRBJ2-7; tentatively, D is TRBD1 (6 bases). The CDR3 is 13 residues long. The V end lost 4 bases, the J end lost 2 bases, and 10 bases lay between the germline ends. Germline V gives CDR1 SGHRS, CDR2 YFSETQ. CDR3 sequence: CASSPGHTYEQYF. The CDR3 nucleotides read TGCGCCAGCAGCCCGGGACACACCTACGAGCAGTACTTC.

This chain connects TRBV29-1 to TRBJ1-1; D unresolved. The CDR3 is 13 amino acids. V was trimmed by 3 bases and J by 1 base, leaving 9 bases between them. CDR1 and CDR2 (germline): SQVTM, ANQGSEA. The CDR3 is CSVDGAGNTEAFF. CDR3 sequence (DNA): TGCAGCGTTGACGGCGCAGGGAACACTGAAGCTTTCTTT.

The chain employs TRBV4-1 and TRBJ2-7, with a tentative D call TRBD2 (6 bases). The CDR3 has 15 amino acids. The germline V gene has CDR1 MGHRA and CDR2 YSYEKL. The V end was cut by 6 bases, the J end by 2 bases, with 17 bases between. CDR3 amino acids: CASREGSAAPYEQYF. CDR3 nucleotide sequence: TGCGCCAGCAGGGAGGGGTCAGCCGCGCCCTACGAGCAGTACTTC.

Here the CDR3 DNA reads TGCAGCGTTGAAGATTTAGAGGGAACTAATGAAAAACTGTTTTTT. It yields the protein CSVEDLEGTNEKLFF. The chain recombines TRBV29-1 with TRBJ1-4; the D is unclear. Trimming cost V 0 bases and J 1 base, with 9 bases left between them. This CDR3 spans 15 amino acids. Germline-derived CDR1 and CDR2 are SQVTM and ANQGSEA.

Here the CDR3 reads CASSLTGRGPLGDTQYF. The CDR3 nucleotides read TGTGCCAGCAGCTTAACGGGGCGGGGGCCCCTGGGAGATACGCAGTATTTT. The genes are TRBV7-3 and TRBJ2-3; D possibly corresponds to TRBD2 (7 bases). The CDR3 runs to 17 residues. CDR1 is SGHTA, CDR2 FQGTGA, per germline. V dropped 0 bases and J dropped 5 bases, with 18 bases sitting between them.

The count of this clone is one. The CDR3 loop reads CASSASGTTYGYTF. CDR3 coding DNA: TGTGCCAGCAGTGCATCCGGGACAACCTATGGCTACACCTTC. The chain couples TRBV27 to TRBJ1-2; D is possibly TRBD1 (6 bases). The CDR3 runs 14 residues. The V gene's germline CDR1 is MNHEY and CDR2 SMNVEV (reference sequence). V lost 5 bases, J lost 4 bases, and 14 bases lay in between.

The CDR3 bases are TGTGCCATCAGTGAGTTCCCACAGGGCTACGAGCAGTACTTC. Its protein is CAISEFPQGYEQYF. The chain has TRBV10-3 and TRBJ2-7; tentatively, D is TRBD1 (6 bases). The germline V gene encodes CDR1 ENHRY and CDR2 SYGVKD. This CDR3 is 14 amino acids long. V was clipped by 1 base and J by 3 bases, with 10 bases between them.

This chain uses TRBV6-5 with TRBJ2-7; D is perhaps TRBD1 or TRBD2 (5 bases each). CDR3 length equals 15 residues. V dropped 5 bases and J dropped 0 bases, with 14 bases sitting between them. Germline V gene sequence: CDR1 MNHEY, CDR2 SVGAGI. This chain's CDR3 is CASSTPGPSSYEQYF. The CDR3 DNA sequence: TGTGCCAGCAGTACCCCGGGGCCTAGCTCCTACGAGCAGTACTTC.

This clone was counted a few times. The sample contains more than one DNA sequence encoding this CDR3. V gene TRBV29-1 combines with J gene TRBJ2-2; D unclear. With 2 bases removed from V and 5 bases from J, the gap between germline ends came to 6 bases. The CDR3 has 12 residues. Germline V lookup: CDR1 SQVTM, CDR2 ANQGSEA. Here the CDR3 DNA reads TGCAGCGTTGAACCGGATACCGGGGAGCTGTTTTTT. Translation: CSVEPDTGELFF.